This TCR beta chain was captured by sequencing in a study of CXCR3-negative and CXCR3-positive naive CD8 T cells. About this clonotype: Its antigen is not identified.

Each TRB cDNA library was prepared by 5' RACE (with UMI labels). One entry per CDR3 protein, without DNA, is what TCRdb gives after re-calling the 5' RACE reads. The sample's table shows some 130,000 distinct CDR3 sequences. Regarding the study as a whole: Comparison of naive cells showed more hydrophobic TRB CDR3s in CXCR3-positive than in CXCR3-negative naive cells. Partial loss of CXCR3 expression followed cryopreservation; most assays used fresh PBMCs.

The CDR3 contains 14 residues. Germline V gene sequence: CDR1 SEHNR, CDR2 FQNEAQ (reference sequence). The specimen sequenced was naive CXCR3+ CD8+ T cells from blood. Subset reported: CD45RO-CCR7+CD27+CD95- naive CD8+ T cells expressing CXCR3 (TNR3+). The clonotype comes from a human donor in good health. Some clones in this sample may be carry-over from other donors' samples. The gene calls are TRBV7-9 and TRBJ1-1; TCRdb's assignment of TRBD1 cannot be checked, as there is no DNA. CDR3 protein: CASSPRVDNTEAFF. The complete variable domain, with remaining parts taken from reference TRBV7-9 and TRBJ1-1, reads DTGVSQNPRHKITKRGQNVTFRCDPISEHNRLYWYRQTLGQGPEFLTYFQNEAQLEKSRLLSDRFSAERPKGSFSTLEIQRTEQGDSAMYLCASSPRVDNTEAFFGQGTRLTVV.